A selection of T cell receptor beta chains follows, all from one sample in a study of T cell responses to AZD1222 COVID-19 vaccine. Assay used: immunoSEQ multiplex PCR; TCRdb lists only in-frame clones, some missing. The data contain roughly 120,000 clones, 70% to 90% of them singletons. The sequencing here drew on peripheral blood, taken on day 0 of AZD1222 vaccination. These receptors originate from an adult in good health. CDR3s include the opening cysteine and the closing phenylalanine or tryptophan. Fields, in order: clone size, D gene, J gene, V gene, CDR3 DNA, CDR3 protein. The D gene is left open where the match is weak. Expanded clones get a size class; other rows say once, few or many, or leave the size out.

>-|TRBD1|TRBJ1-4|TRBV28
TGTGCCAGCAGTACAGGACAGGGGGCCGCGGAAAGTGAAAAACTGTTTTTT
CASSTGQGAAESEKLFF
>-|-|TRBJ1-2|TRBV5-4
TGTGCCAGCAGCTTCGACCTGTATGGCTACACCTTC
CASSFDLYGYTF
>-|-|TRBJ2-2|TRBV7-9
TGTGCCAGCAGCCCGGGCGCGAGTATCGGGACCGGGGAGCTGTTTTTT
CASSPGASIGTGELFF
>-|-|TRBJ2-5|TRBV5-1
TGCGCCAGCAGCTTGGCGTTGGACGAAGAGACCCAGTACTTC
CASSLALDEETQYF
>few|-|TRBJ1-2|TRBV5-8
TGTGCCAGCAGCTTGGCGGGTGCCGGAATTAGTGGCTACACCTTC
CASSLAGAGISGYTF
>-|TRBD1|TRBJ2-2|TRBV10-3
TGTGCCTTGGGACAGCCCCGGGGCGGGGAGCTGTTTTTT
CALGQPRGGELFF
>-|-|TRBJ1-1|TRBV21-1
TGTGCCAGCAGCAAAGGAGGACACAGCGAAGCTTTCTTT
CASSKGGHSEAFF
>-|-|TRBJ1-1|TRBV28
TGTGCCAGCAGTTTGAGATCTCAGGGAGCAGCTTTCTTT
CASSLRSQGAAFF
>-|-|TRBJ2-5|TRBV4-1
TGCGCCAGCAGCCAACCGGACGAACAAGAGACCCAGTACTTC
CASSQPDEQETQYF
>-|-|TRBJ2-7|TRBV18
TGTGCCAGCTCACCGATAGCAGGCTCCTACGAGCAGTACTTC
CASSPIAGSYEQYF
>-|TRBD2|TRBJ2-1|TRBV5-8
TGTGCCAGCAGCCTGGGACTAGCGGGGGTCCGGGCGAATGAGCAGTTCTTC
CASSLGLAGVRANEQFF
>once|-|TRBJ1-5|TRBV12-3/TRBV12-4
TGTGCCAGCGGGCAACAGCAAGGGCCCCAGCATTTT
CASGQQQGPQHF
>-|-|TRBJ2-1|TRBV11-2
TGTGCCAGCAGAGGGTCTTCCTACAATGAGCAGTTCTTC
CASRGSSYNEQFF
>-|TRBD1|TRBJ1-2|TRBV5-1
TGCGCCAGCAGCTTACCCCAGGGGGCGGATGGCTACACCTTC
CASSLPQGADGYTF
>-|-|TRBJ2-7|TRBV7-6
TGTGCCAGCAGCTTAATGCCCCCGGCCGCTGATACCTACGAGCAGTACTTC
CASSLMPPAADTYEQYF
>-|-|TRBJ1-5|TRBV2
TGTGCCAGCAGTGAAGAGGGCCATAGCAATCAGCCCCAGCATTTT
CASSEEGHSNQPQHF
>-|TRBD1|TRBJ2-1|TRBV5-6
TGTGCCAGCAGCCTCACGACAGGGTTAGACAATGAGCAGTTCTTC
CASSLTTGLDNEQFF
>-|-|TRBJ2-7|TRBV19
TGTGCCAGTAGTATCGGGGGCCGGGAGGAGCAGTACTTC
CASSIGGREEQYF
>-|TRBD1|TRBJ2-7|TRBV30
TGTGCCTGGGGGACAGATTACTACGAGCAGTACTTC
CAWGTDYYEQYF
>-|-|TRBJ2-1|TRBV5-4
TGTGCCTACTGCGCGGGGAGCGGCCCCTACAATGAGCAGTTCTTC
CAYCAGSGPYNEQFF
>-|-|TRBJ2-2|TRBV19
TGTGCCAGTAGTGTAGGACAGAACACCGGGGAGCTGTTTTTT
CASSVGQNTGELFF
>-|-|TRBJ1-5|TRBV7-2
TGTGCCAGCAGCTTAATAGGGCAGCCCCAGCATTTT
CASSLIGQPQHF
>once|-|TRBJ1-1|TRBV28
TGTGCCAGCAGTTCCCCCCCTTTTGGGGATGTGGATGGAGACACTGAAGCTTTCTTT
CASSSPPFGDVDGDTEAFF
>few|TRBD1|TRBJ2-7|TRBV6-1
TGTGCCAGCAGTGACCAGGACAGGGGACCCTACGAGCAGTACTTC
CASSDQDRGPYEQYF
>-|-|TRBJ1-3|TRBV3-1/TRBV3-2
TGTGCCAGCAGCCCCCGTGGTATCTCTGGAAACACCATATATTTT
CASSPRGISGNTIYF
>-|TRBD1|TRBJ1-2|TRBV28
TGTGCCAGCTATAACGTTCCGGGACAGGGGGCTAAGGACTATGGCTACACCTTC
CASYNVPGQGAKDYGYTF
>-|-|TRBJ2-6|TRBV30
TGTGCCTGGAGTGGACAGAGCTCTGGGGCCAACGTCCTGACTTTC
CAWSGQSSGANVLTF
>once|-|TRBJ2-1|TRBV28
TGTGCCAGCAGGAAAGGGGGGTCGGCTTCCTACAATGAGCAGTTCTTC
CASRKGGSASYNEQFF
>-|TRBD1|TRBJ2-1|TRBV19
TGTGCCAGTAGTAAACTTTCCGGGACAGTGCACAATGAGCAGTTCTTC
CASSKLSGTVHNEQFF
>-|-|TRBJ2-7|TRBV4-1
TGCGCCAGCAGCCAAGAGATTCGGACAAGGGATCTCTACGAGCAGTACTTC
CASSQEIRTRDLYEQYF
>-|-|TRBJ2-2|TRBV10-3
TGTGCCATCAAGGGGGGGCTAGCGGCGAACACCGGGGAGCTGTTTTTT
CAIKGGLAANTGELFF
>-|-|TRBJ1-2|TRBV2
TGTGCCAGCAGTGAAAGAGGGACCGACTATGGCTACACCTTC
CASSERGTDYGYTF
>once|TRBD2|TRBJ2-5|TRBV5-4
TGTGCCAGCAGCTCGCTGGGGGGGGGAGAGACCCAGTACTTC
CASSSLGGGETQYF
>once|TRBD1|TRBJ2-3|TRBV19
TGTGCCAGTAGTATATTTCCCCCTGGACGACAGGGCCCAGCAGATACGCAGTATTTT
CASSIFPPGRQGPADTQYF
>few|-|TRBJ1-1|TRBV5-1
TGCGCCAGCAGCGAGGACGTCTCTTCGGGGAGGACTGAAGCTTTCTTT
CASSEDVSSGRTEAFF
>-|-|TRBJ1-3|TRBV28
TGTGCCAGCAGGGCCGACAGATCGGGTGGAAACACCATATATTTT
CASRADRSGGNTIYF
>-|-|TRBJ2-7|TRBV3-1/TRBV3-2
TGTGCCAGCAGCCGCGGCGGCCTCTACGAGCAGTACTTC
CASSRGGLYEQYF
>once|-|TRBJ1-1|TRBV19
TGTGCCAGTAGTGCCTCGGCGGGAAACACTGAAGCTTTCTTT
CASSASAGNTEAFF
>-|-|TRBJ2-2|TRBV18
TGTGCCAGCTCACTTAACTCGGGGGCGAACACCGGGGAGCTGTTTTTT
CASSLNSGANTGELFF
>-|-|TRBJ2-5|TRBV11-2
TGTGCCAGCAGCTATTACGATGGGGCGGGGGCGCGGGAGACCCAGTACTTC
CASSYYDGAGARETQYF
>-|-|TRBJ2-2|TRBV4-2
TGTGCCAGCAGCCAAGATTCAGGGGATACCGGGGAGCTGTTTTTT
CASSQDSGDTGELFF
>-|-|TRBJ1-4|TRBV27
TGTGCCAGCAGTTCATCCCTCCGCGGTGAAAAACTGTTTTTT
CASSSSLRGEKLFF
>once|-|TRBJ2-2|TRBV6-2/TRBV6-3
TGTGCCAGCAGTCCCCTGGCGGCGAACACCGGGGAGCTGTTTTTT
CASSPLAANTGELFF
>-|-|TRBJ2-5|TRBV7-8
TGTGCCAGCAGCTTACCGCGGGCCCTGGCGAAAGAGACCCAGTACTTC
CASSLPRALAKETQYF